The 32 T cell receptor beta chains below were found in one sample sequenced in a study of cytomegalovirus exposure and HLA in healthy donors. PCR primers comprised 60 Vbeta and 13 Jbeta primers. TCRdb's table, derived via immunoSEQ multiplex PCR, lists solely in-frame clones and lacks some. The profile covers around 110,000 clones, with around 74% appearing a single time and about 1.6% taken by the ten largest. Sample: PBMCs. The receptor source for this set is a woman aged 18-35 years in good health and CMV-seronegative.

J is TRBJ2-1 and V is TRBV9; 8 nucleotides line up with TRBD2. The CDR3 length is 13 residues. V lost 7 bases to trimming and J lost 5 bases; unmatched junction nucleotides: 5. Germline CDR1 SGDLS, CDR2 YYNGEE. CDR3 sequence reads: CASGSGGDNEQFF. The CDR3 nucleotides read TGTGCCAGCGGGAGCGGGGGAGACAATGAGCAGTTCTTC.

The chain is built from TRBV6-1 and TRBJ1-1, with a tentative D call TRBD1 (5 bases). The CDR3 totals 15 residues. CDR1 is MNHNS and CDR2 is SASEGT in the germline V gene. With 2 bases removed from V and 2 bases from J, the gap between germline ends came to 12 bases. CDR3 loop: CASSENWGGNTEAFF. The CDR3 DNA reads TGTGCCAGCAGTGAAAATTGGGGGGGAAACACTGAAGCTTTCTTT.

This clone occurred once. This chain connects TRBV5-1 to TRBJ1-2, with TRBD1 as a possible D gene (5 bases). CDR1 is SGHRS, CDR2 YFSETQ, per germline. The CDR3 has 14 amino acids. The V end was cut by 3 bases, the J end by 5 bases, with 14 bases between. In nucleotides, the CDR3 is TGCGCCAGCAGCTCTGGGGACTCCTGGTATGGCTACACCTTC. Translation gives CASSSGDSWYGYTF. Filled out from reference TRBV5-1 and TRBJ1-2, the complete variable domain reads KAGVTQTPRYLIKTRGQQVTLSCSPISGHRSVSWYQQTPGQGLQFLFEYFSETQRNKGNFPGRFSGRQFSNSRSEMNVSTLELGDSALYLCASSSGDSWYGYTFGSGTRLTVV.

To note about this clone: The germline gene is not matched at one end of the junction; a read error may be the cause. The rearrangement links TRBV28 to TRBJ2-3, with 12 bases identical to TRBD1. Germline V gene lookup returns CDR1 MDHEN and CDR2 SYDVKM. This CDR3 region has 14 residues. CDR3 coding DNA: TGTGCCAGCAGCTCCGGGACAGGGGGCTATTTAGGTGATTTT. It codes for CASSSGTGGYLGDF.

V and J are TRBV28 and TRBJ1-6; weak D call: TRBD1 (5 bases). Germline values: CDR1 MDHEN, CDR2 SYDVKM. This CDR3 is 16 amino acids long. With 5 bases removed from V and 9 bases from J, the gap between germline ends came to 20 bases. Written as DNA, the CDR3 is TGTGCCAGCAGTCCACGGGAGGGGCGCGGTCGTTCACCCCTCCACTTT. Translating it yields CASSPREGRGRSPLHF.

This clone was detected only once. The chain recombines TRBV28 with TRBJ1-5, with a tentative D call TRBD1 (5 bases). Trimming removed 7 bases from V and 2 bases from J, with 12 bases in between. The V gene's germline CDR1 is MDHEN and CDR2 SYDVKM. There are 14 residues in the CDR3. This chain's CDR3 is CASTLGGGNQPQHF. The CDR3, as DNA: TGTGCCAGCACCCTCGGGGGGGGCAATCAGCCCCAGCATTTT.

The V call is TRBV15, the J call TRBJ1-5; 8 nucleotides agree with TRBD1. V shed 3 bases and J 2 bases; nucleotides not matched to a gene: 6. The V gene's germline CDR1 is LNHNV and CDR2 YYDKDF (reference sequence). This CDR3 is 16 amino acids long. The chain's CDR3 is CATSSGQGNGNQPQHF. CDR3 DNA sequence: TGTGCCACCAGCAGTGGACAGGGTAATGGCAATCAGCCCCAGCATTTT.

The CDR3 spells CASSESGNQPQHF. CDR3 sequence (DNA): TGTGCCAGCAGTGAATCCGGTAATCAGCCCCAGCATTTT. J is TRBJ1-5 and V is TRBV2, with no clear D. The CDR3 has 13 residues. The germline V gene has CDR1 SNHLY and CDR2 FYNNEI. V lost 2 bases to trimming and J lost 4 bases, with 6 bases between them.

The V call is TRBV28, the J call TRBJ2-7; TRBD1 matches 7 bases. The CDR3 is made up of 14 amino acids. J gave up 7 bases and V 4 bases, and 10 bases lay outside the gene matches. Germline V lookup: CDR1 MDHEN, CDR2 SYDVKM. The CDR3 nucleotides are TGTGCCAGCAGTTCCCGACAGGGTTCCTGGGAGCAGTACTTC. This gives the protein CASSSRQGSWEQYF.

The chain couples TRBV7-9 to TRBJ1-1, with D maybe TRBD1 (6 bases). The CDR3 is 14 amino acids. Germline V gives CDR1 SEHNR, CDR2 FQNEAQ (reference sequence). V gave up 5 bases and J gave up 7 bases, with 17 bases separating them. This chain's CDR3 is CASSPSLGAGEAFF. The CDR3, as DNA: TGTGCCAGCAGCCCTAGCCTGGGGGCTGGTGAAGCTTTCTTT.

This clone appeared a few times. CDR3 in amino acids: CASSQDLNQPQHF. DNA for the CDR3: TGCGCCAGCAGCCAAGACCTCAATCAGCCCCAGCATTTT. The rearrangement uses TRBV4-1 and TRBJ1-5; D remains unclear. The CDR3 consists of 13 residues. CDR1 and CDR2 from the germline V gene are MGHRA and YSYEKL. Trimming stripped 0 bases from V and 3 bases from J, with 3 bases between.

This clone was picked up one time. This rearrangement joins TRBV5-6 to TRBJ2-1; D call uncertain. V shed 2 bases and J shed 6 bases, with 15 bases lying between them. CDR1 and CDR2 from the germline V gene are SGHDT and YYEEEE. The CDR3 consists of 15 residues. CDR3 sequence reads: CASSFLTQTGNEQFF. In DNA form, the CDR3 reads TGTGCCAGCAGCTTCTTGACACAAACTGGCAATGAGCAGTTCTTC. Looking up the rest from reference TRBV5-6 and TRBJ2-1 gives the full variable domain: DAGVTQSPTHLIKTRGQQVTLRCSPKSGHDTVSWYQQALGQGPQFIFQYYEEEERQRGNFPDRFSGHQFPNYSSELNVNALLLGDSALYLCASSFLTQTGNEQFFGPGTRLTVL.

This rearrangement joins TRBV27 to TRBJ1-6; D uncertain. The V gene's germline CDR1 is MNHEY and CDR2 SMNVEV (reference sequence). Trimming removed 5 bases at V and 8 bases at J, with 16 bases between. The CDR3 is 15 amino acids. CDR3 sequence reads: CASSLTKWAYSPLHF. In nucleotides, the CDR3 is TGTGCCAGCAGTCTGACCAAGTGGGCTTATTCACCCCTCCACTTT.

The chain employs TRBV19 and TRBJ2-7, with D uncertain. CDR1 is LNHDA and CDR2 is SQIVND in the germline V gene (reference sequence). V was cut by 6 bases and J by 5 bases, with 14 bases left in between. The CDR3 is 13 residues long. As DNA, the CDR3 is TGTGCCAGTAGCGCTGTTCTAGAGAACGAGCAGTACTTC. Its translation: CASSAVLENEQYF.

The chain links TRBV7-6 to TRBJ2-3; possible D gene TRBD1, 6 bases. Germline values: CDR1 SGHVS, CDR2 FNYEAQ. The CDR3 totals 17 residues. Trimming took 2 bases from V and 0 from J, leaving 15 bases between them. CDR3 in DNA: TGTGCCAGCAGCTTAAAGGCGTCTGGGGGCAGCACAGATACGCAGTATTTT. Residues: CASSLKASGGSTDTQYF.

This clone was seen more than once but under ten times. CDR3 protein: CAWSLGQLYYGYTF. CDR3 bases: TGTGCCTGGAGCCTTGGGCAGTTATACTATGGCTACACCTTC. The chain couples TRBV30 to TRBJ1-2; D not resolved. This CDR3 is built from 14 residues. Germline CDR1 GTSNPN, CDR2 SVGIG (reference sequence). The V and J ends lost 3 bases and 3 bases respectively, with 14 bases between them.

The chain has TRBV2 and TRBJ2-7, with 8 bases matching TRBD1. This CDR3 has 14 residues. After removal of 4 bases from V and 2 bases from J, the junction contained 4 bases not matched to a gene. Germline V gives CDR1 SNHLY, CDR2 FYNNEI. The CDR3 sequence is CASSGTGQAYEQYF. As DNA, the CDR3 is TGTGCCAGCAGTGGGACAGGGCAAGCCTACGAGCAGTACTTC.

The chain carries TRBV5-6 and TRBJ1-5, with no clear D. V shed 1 base and J shed 9 bases, with 14 bases lying between them. The CDR3 has 14 residues. Looked up from germline, CDR1 is SGHDT and CDR2 is YYEEEE. The CDR3 is CASSLWRHSRPQHF. The CDR3 DNA sequence: TGTGCCAGCAGCTTGTGGCGGCACTCAAGGCCCCAGCATTTT.

The genes are TRBV10-3 and TRBJ2-5; 7 bases match TRBD1. The J call could be wrong; TRBJ2-7 is a better fit for the DNA end. The CDR3 consists of 15 residues. Germline V gene lookup returns CDR1 ENHRY and CDR2 SYGVKD. The CDR3 DNA reads as TGTGCCATCAGTGAGTCGCCAGGGGGCTCCTACGAGCAGTACTTC. Translating gives CAISESPGGSYEQYF.

About this clone itself: The CDR3 does not close with the conserved phenylalanine or tryptophan, likely indicating a read error. Because the CDR3's place on the DNA is in doubt, the DNA is left out and the CDR3 is given as listed by TCRdb. The chain couples TRBV30 to TRBJ1-2; no check of the table's D call, TRBD1, against the DNA was made. CDR1 is GTSNPN, CDR2 SVGIG, per germline (reference sequence). Counting both end residues, the CDR3 totals 14 amino acids. The CDR3 is CAWRKTGAGYGYTV.

CDR3 amino acids: CASSVHRDRVNTEAFF. CDR3 sequence (DNA): TGTGCCAGCAGCGTGCACCGGGACAGGGTAAACACTGAAGCTTTCTTT. The chain links TRBV9 to TRBJ1-1; 9 bases map to TRBD1. Germline CDR1 and CDR2: SGDLS and YYNGEE. V was pared by 2 bases and J by 2 bases, with 7 bases of the junction left unmatched. The CDR3 runs to 16 residues.

The chain is built from TRBV7-9 and TRBJ1-1; 8 nucleotides match TRBD1. V shed 5 bases and J 0 bases; nucleotides not matched to a gene: 8. This CDR3 spans 16 amino acids. CDR1 and CDR2 from the germline V gene are SEHNR and FQNEAQ (reference sequence). CDR3 nucleotide sequence: TGTGCCAGCAGCGACCGACAGGGGAACTTGAACACTGAAGCTTTCTTT. Amino acid sequence: CASSDRQGNLNTEAFF.

V and J are TRBV6-5 and TRBJ2-1; TRBD2 matches at 12 bases. This CDR3 is built from 14 residues. In germline, CDR1 is MNHEY, CDR2 SVGAGI. V trimming: 6 bases; J trimming: 4 bases; junction bases outside the gene matches: 1. CDR3 residues: CASSGLAGYNEQFF. As DNA, the CDR3 is TGTGCCAGCAGCGGACTAGCGGGGTACAATGAGCAGTTCTTC.

V is TRBV7-9 and J is TRBJ1-1, with D perhaps matching TRBD1 (6 bases). CDR1 is SEHNR, CDR2 FQNEAQ, per germline (reference sequence). Deletions cut 6 bases from V and 11 bases from J, with 16 bases between. This CDR3 comprises 12 residues. The CDR3 region is CASRKAGVGAFF. CDR3 bases: TGTGCCAGCAGAAAAGCAGGGGTAGGGGCTTTCTTT. The entire variable domain, with the rest obtained from reference TRBV7-9 and TRBJ1-1, is as follows: DTGVSQNPRHKITKRGQNVTFRCDPISEHNRLYWYRQTLGQGPEFLTYFQNEAQLEKSRLLSDRFSAERPKGSFSTLEIQRTEQGDSAMYLCASRKAGVGAFFGQGTRLTVV.

The V and J genes are TRBV28 and TRBJ1-4; unclear D gene. Germline V gene data show CDR1 as MDHEN and CDR2 as SYDVKM. The CDR3 sequence is 12 residues long. Trimming left V 4 bases short and J 10 bases short, with 10 bases between. The DNA for the CDR3 is TGTGCCAGCAGTTCAGGAGGCGGAAAACTGTTTTTT. It encodes CASSSGGGKLFF.

V usage is TRBV30 and J usage is TRBJ1-4; TRBD1 aligns across 7 bases. Germline lookup yields CDR1 GTSNPN and CDR2 SVGIG (reference sequence). CDR3 size: 13 residues. Trimming at V came to 5 bases and at J to 5 bases, leaving 5 bases not matched to a gene. DNA for the CDR3: TGTGCCTGGCTGGGACAGCCGAATGAAAAACTGTTTTTT. Amino acids: CAWLGQPNEKLFF. The full variable domain, its missing parts supplied by reference TRBV30 and TRBJ1-4, is SQTIHQWPATLVQPVGSPLSLECTVEGTSNPNLYWYRQAAGRGLQLLFYSVGIGQISSEVPQNLSASRPQDRQFILSSKKLLLSDSGFYLCAWLGQPNEKLFFGSGTQLSVL.

The rearrangement uses TRBV11-2 and TRBJ1-1; TRBD1 is a possible D gene (6 bases). Between the trimmed V and J ends, which lost 4 bases and 3 bases, there was a span of 24 bases. CDR3 length: 18 amino acids. Per germline, CDR1 SGHAT and CDR2 FQNNGV. The CDR3 nucleotides are TGTGCCAGCAGCTCAACCCCGGGACAAATTCATGGGGACACTGAAGCTTTCTTT. This codes for CASSSTPGQIHGDTEAFF.

The chain links TRBV5-3 to TRBJ1-6, with a weak D call TRBD1 (5 bases). TRBV5-3 belongs to the ORF category, with a function that is uncertain. The CDR3 totals 15 residues. Trimming pared 10 bases from V and 0 bases from J, leaving 14 bases between. The CDR3 is CAGDRASSYNSPLHF. CDR3 nucleotide sequence: TGTGCCGGAGACAGAGCCAGCTCCTATAATTCACCCCTCCACTTT.

This rearrangement joins TRBV4-2 to TRBJ1-3; TRBD1 is a possible D gene (6 bases). Trimming took off 1 base at V and 3 bases at J, with 16 bases between the two ends. CDR1 and CDR2 (germline): LGHNA, YNFKEQ. CDR3 length equals 17 residues. Here the CDR3 DNA reads TGTGCCAGCAGCCAAGGCCAGGGGACAATACATGGAAACACCATATATTTT. Protein product: CASSQGQGTIHGNTIYF.

This sequence joins TRBV6-1 and TRBJ2-5; maybe TRBD1 (5 bases). The length of the CDR3 is 16 residues. Germline lookup yields CDR1 MNHNS and CDR2 SASEGT. The V end was cut by 4 bases, the J end by 5 bases, with 20 bases between. The CDR3 coding sequence is TGTGCCAGCAGTGCCACCGGACACCCCTTCCCCGAGACCCAGTACTTC. It codes for CASSATGHPFPETQYF.

The chain employs TRBV5-1 and TRBJ2-7, with TRBD2 identical over 9 bases. CDR3 length: 16 amino acids. Looked up from germline, CDR1 is SGHRS and CDR2 is YFSETQ. V lost 4 bases and J lost 0; bases outside the gene matches: 8. The CDR3 spells CASSKRTSATSYEQYF. DNA for the CDR3: TGCGCCAGCAGCAAAAGGACTAGCGCGACCTCCTACGAGCAGTACTTC.

This chain uses TRBV29-1 with TRBJ1-2, with 9 bases identical to TRBD1. Germline V gene sequence: CDR1 SQVTM, CDR2 ANQGSEA. The CDR3 totals 14 residues. V gave up 6 bases and J gave up 6 bases; unmatched junction bases: 11. The CDR3 region is CSVAGTGFEHGYTF. For the CDR3, the DNA is TGCAGCGTCGCCGGGACAGGGTTTGAACATGGCTACACCTTC.